This TCR beta chain was identified in a study of blood T cell repertoires in COVID-19 (dated by TCRdb to the early 2020s). For the wider study: Samples from collaborators originated in the United States, Italy and Spain and spanned both the acute and convalescent phases of COVID-19. HLA class I and class II types, where available, came from metadata supplied by the sample provider rather than from assay-based typing. Sample metadata almost always included a de-identified subject ID, COVID-19 status, age in years and sex. The material from the prospective study consisted of cDNA or gDNA derived from T cells, B-cell-depleted T cells, or PBMCs. The repertoires were made available in a free public database intended to serve as a resource for research on the immune response to SARS-CoV-2. The dataset comprised deeply sampled blood TCRbeta repertoires from subjects exposed to, actively infected with, or recovered from COVID-19. Samples were obtained from the ongoing ImmuneRACE study (first 160 participants) and from about 1,300 subjects provided by 6 global collaborators.

The collaborating institutions used their own protocols to collect whole blood in K2EDTA tubes. For TCRbeta analysis, collaborators shipped samples in one of three forms: frozen whole blood, isolated PBMCs, or DNA extracted from either of those sample types. Summary of the overall study and its limitations: The amount of clinical and demographic metadata varied by source and participant and was provided uncurated.

TCRbeta CDR3 regions were amplified from genomic DNA using the immunoSEQ Assay, a bias-controlled multiplex PCR. In the authors' own workflow: The number of nucleated cells in each sample was estimated by amplification of reference gene primers within the assay. Sequence reads were collapsed and filtered to measure the absolute abundance of every unique TCRbeta CDR3 rearrangement. Productive Simpson clonality was computed per sample as the square root of Simpson's diversity index over productive rearrangements. As stored in TCRdb, this immuneACCESS dataset retains in-frame rearrangements with V and J assigned. A fraction of the clones does not appear; measured against another copy, unresolved V genes explain less than half of the discrepancy, and the remainder lacks a known reason. That table is the source of V, J and clone size, and D and trimming were worked out from the DNA. The sample table records under 500,000 clones; 80% to 90% of these occur just once. About 4.5% of the sample goes to the ten largest clones.

Details on this clone: What antigen it recognizes has not been identified. Base qualities are not at hand, and no much larger clone is one base apart.

The junction shows trimming of 5 bases on V and 3 bases on J, plus 11 bases between the germline ends. As encoded in the germline V gene (reference sequence), CDR1 is SEHNR while CDR2 is FQNEAQ. The CDR3 runs 14 residues from the cysteine to the phenylalanine. Only the CDR3 DNA is retained, 42 bases long and in frame from the first base. The clonotype originates from a woman aged 25 to 39 with acute or convalescent COVID-19. The sample comprised peripheral blood. The V gene is TRBV7-9 and the J gene is TRBJ1-5; the D gene is perhaps TRBD1, on 6 matching bases. CDR3 region: CASSPGASNQPQHF. The base sequence is TGTGCCAGCAGCCCAGGGGCGTCCAATCAGCCCCAGCATTTT.